This TCR beta chain was observed in a study of CD8+ T cells in alopecia areata. Germline V lookup: CDR1 SQVTM, CDR2 ANQGSEA. The CDR3 is 13 amino acids. V lost 8 bases to trimming and J lost 5 bases; unmatched junction nucleotides: 9. Treatment indicated: oral pan-JAK inhibitor, 5-10 mg twice daily. RNA was isolated and reverse transcribed to cDNA, the sequencing template. Only in-frame clones appear in the TCRdb table, and some are missing; sequencing was by immunoSEQ multiplex PCR. This table has some 200,000 clones, 40% to 45% appearing once. V is TRBV29-1 and J is TRBJ2-3, with TRBD2 matching over 8 bases. Sequenced here: CD4+ T cells sorted from blood, sampled around week 36, from a patient treated with tofacitinib. The TCR was taken from a human donor with alopecia areata. The CDR3, as DNA: TGCAGCACTCCTACTAGCGGTGGAGATACGCAGTATTTT. Amino acid sequence: CSTPTSGGDTQYF.